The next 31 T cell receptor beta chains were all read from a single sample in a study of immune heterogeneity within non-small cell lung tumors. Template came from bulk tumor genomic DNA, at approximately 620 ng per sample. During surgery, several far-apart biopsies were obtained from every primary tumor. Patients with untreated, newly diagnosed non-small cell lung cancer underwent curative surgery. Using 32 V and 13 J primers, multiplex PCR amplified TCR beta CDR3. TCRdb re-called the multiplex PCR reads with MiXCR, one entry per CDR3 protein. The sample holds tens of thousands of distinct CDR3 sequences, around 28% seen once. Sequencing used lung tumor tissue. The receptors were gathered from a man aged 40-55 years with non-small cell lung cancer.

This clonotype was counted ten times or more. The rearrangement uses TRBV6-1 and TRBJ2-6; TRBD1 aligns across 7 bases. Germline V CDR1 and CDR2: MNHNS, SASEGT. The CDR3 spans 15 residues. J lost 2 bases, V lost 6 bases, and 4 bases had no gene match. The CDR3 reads CASRATGAGANVLTF. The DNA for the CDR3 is TGTGCCAGCAGAGCTACAGGGGCTGGGGCCAACGTCCTGACTTTC.

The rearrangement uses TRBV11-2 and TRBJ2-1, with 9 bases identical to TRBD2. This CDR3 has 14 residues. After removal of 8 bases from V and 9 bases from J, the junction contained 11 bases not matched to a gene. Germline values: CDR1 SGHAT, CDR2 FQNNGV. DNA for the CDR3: TGTGCCAGCGGCGGGAGGGCAATTGGTAGTGAGCAGTTCTTC. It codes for CASGGRAIGSEQFF.

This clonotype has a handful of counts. DNA for the CDR3: TGTGCCAGCAGCCTGTCCCGGGACTCTTATCTCACAGATACGCAGTATTTT. This translates into CASSLSRDSYLTDTQYF. The chain couples TRBV5-8 to TRBJ2-3; maybe TRBD2 (6 bases). The ends were cut back, 4 bases at V and 2 bases at J, with 20 bases in the middle. This CDR3 is built from 17 residues. Per the germline V gene, CDR1 is SGHTS and CDR2 is YDEGEE.

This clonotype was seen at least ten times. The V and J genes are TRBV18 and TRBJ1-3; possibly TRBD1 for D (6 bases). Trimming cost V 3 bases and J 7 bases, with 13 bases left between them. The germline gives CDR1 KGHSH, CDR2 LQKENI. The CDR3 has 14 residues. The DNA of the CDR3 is TGTGCCAGCTCACCCGGGCAGGGGAGGAACACCATATATTTT. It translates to CASSPGQGRNTIYF.

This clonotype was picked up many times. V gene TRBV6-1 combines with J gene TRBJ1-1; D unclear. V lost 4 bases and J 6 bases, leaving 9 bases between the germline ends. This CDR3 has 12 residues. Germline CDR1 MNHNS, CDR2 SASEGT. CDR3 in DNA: TGTGCCAGCAGTGTTGAGGGTGCTGAAGCTTTCTTT. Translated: CASSVEGAEAFF.

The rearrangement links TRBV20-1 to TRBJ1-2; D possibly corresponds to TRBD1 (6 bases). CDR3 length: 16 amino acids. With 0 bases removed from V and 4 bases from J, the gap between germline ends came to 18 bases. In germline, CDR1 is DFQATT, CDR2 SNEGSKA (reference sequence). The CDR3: CSARDPRRGGLYGYTF. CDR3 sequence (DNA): TGCAGTGCTAGAGACCCTCGGAGGGGGGGCCTCTATGGCTACACCTTC.

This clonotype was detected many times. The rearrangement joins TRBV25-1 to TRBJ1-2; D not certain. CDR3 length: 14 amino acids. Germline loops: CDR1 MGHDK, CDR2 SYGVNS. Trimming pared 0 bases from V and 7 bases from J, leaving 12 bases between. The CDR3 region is CASSEYGSPRGYTF. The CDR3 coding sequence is TGTGCCAGCAGTGAATACGGTAGTCCTCGTGGCTACACCTTC.

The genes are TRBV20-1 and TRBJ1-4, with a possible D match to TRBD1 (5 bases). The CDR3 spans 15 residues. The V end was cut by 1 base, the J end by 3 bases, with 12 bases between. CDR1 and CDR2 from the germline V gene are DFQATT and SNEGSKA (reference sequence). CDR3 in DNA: TGCAGTGCTAGAGGGCAGGGAGGGGCTAATGAAAAACTGTTTTTT. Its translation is CSARGQGGANEKLFF.

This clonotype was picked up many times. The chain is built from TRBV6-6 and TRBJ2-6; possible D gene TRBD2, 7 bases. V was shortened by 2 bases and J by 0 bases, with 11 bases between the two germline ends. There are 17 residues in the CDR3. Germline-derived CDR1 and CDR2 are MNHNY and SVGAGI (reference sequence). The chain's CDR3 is CASSYAAGASGANVLTF. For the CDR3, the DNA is TGTGCCAGCAGTTACGCTGCGGGGGCCTCTGGGGCCAACGTCCTGACTTTC.

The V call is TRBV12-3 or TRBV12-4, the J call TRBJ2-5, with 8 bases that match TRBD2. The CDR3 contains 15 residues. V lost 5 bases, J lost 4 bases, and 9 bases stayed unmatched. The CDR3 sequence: CASSKAGALGETQYF. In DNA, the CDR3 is TGTGCCAGCAGTAAAGCGGGAGCCTTGGGAGAGACCCAGTACTTC.

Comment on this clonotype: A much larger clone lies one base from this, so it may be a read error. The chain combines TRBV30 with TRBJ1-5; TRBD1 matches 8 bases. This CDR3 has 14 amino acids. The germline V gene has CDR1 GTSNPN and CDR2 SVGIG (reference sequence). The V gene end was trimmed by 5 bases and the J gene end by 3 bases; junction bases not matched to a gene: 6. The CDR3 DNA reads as TGTGCCTGGGGACAGGGAGTGACCAATCAGCCCCAGCATTTT. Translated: CAWGQGVTNQPQHF.

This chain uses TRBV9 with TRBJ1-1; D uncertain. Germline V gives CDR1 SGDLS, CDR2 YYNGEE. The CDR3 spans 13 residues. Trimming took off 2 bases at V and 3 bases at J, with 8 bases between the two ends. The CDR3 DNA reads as TGTGCCAGCAGCGTCGAATACCACACTGAAGCTTTCTTT. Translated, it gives CASSVEYHTEAFF.

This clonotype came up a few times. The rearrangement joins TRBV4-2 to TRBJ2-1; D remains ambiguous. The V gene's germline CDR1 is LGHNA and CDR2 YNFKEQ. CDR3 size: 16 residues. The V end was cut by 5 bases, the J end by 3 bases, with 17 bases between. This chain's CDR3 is CASSALLGGVYNEQFF. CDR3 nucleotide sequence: TGTGCCAGCAGCGCACTCTTAGGTGGAGTCTACAATGAGCAGTTCTTC.

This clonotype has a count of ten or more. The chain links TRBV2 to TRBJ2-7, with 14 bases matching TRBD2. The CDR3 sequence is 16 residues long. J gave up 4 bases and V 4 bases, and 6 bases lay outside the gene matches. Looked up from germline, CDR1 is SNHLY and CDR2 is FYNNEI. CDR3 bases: TGTGCCAGCAGTGGGACTAGCGGGAGGCCCACTTACGAGCAGTACTTC. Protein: CASSGTSGRPTYEQYF.

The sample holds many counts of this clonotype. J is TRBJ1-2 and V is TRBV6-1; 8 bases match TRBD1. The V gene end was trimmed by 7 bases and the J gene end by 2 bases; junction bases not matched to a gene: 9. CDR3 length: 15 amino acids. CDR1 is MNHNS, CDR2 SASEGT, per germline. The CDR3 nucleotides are TGTGCCAGCACATATCGGACAGGGAAGAACTATGGCTACACCTTC. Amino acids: CASTYRTGKNYGYTF.

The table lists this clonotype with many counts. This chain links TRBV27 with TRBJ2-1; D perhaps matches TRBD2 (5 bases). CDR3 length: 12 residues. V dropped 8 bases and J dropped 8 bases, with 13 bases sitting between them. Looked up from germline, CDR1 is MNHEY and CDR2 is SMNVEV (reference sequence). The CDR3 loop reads CASGLSWDEQFF. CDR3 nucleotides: TGTGCCAGCGGACTGTCCTGGGATGAGCAGTTCTTC.

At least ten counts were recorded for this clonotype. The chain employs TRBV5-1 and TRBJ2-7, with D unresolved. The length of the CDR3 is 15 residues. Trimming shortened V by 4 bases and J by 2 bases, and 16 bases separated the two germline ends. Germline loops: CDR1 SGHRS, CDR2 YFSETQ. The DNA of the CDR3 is TGCGCCAGCAGCCTTTATACGGACCCTACCTACGAGCAGTACTTC. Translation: CASSLYTDPTYEQYF.

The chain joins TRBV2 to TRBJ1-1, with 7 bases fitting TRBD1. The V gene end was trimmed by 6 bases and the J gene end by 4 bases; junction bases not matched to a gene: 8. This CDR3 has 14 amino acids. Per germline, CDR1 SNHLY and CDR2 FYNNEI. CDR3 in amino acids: CASRRQGTFTEAFF. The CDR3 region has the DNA TGTGCCAGCAGAAGACAGGGAACTTTCACTGAAGCTTTCTTT.

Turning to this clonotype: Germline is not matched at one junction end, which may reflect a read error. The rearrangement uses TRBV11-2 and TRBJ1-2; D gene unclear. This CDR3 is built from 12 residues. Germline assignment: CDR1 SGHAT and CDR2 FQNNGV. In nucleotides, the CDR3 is TGTGCCAGCAGCGGAGGGCTCTATGGCTGCACCTTC. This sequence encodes CASSGGLYGCTF.

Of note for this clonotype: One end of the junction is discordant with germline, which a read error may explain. The CDR3 bases are TGTGCCAGCAGCGCACTCCAGGGGGTCTCCTACAATGAGCAGTTATTC. Protein sequence: CASSALQGVSYNEQLF. This chain links TRBV28 with TRBJ2-1; TRBD1 matches 7 bases. The CDR3 extends over 16 amino acids. CDR1 and CDR2 from the germline V gene are MDHEN and SYDVKM.

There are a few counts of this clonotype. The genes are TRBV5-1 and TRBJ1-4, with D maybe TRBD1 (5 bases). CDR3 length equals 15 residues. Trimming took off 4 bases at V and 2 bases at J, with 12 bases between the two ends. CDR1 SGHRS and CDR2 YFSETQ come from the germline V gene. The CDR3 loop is CASSHGAHTNEKLFF. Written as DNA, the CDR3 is TGCGCCAGCAGCCATGGGGCGCATACTAATGAAAAACTGTTTTTT. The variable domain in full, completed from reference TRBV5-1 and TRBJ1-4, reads KAGVTQTPRYLIKTRGQQVTLSCSPISGHRSVSWYQQTPGQGLQFLFEYFSETQRNKGNFPGRFSGRQFSNSRSEMNVSTLELGDSALYLCASSHGAHTNEKLFFGSGTQLSVL.

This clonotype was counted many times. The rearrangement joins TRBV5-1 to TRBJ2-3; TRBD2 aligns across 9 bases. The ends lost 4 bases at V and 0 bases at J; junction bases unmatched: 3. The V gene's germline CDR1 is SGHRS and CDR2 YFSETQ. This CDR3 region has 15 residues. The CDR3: CASSTSGHSTDTQYF. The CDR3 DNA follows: TGCGCCAGCAGCACTAGCGGGCATAGCACAGATACGCAGTATTTT.

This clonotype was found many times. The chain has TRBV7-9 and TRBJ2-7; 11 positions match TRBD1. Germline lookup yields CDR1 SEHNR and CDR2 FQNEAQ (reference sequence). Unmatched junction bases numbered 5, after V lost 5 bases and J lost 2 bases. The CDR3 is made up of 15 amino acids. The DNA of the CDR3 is TGTGCCAGCAGCCCTGGACAGGGGGCTCCCTACGAGCAGTACTTC. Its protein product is CASSPGQGAPYEQYF.

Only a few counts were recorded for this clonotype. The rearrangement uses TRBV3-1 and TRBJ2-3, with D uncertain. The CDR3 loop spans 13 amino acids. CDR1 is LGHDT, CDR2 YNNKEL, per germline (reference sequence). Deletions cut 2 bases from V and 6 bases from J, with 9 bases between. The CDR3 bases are TGTGCCAGCAGCCAAAATCCGCCCGATACGCAGTATTTT. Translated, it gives CASSQNPPDTQYF.

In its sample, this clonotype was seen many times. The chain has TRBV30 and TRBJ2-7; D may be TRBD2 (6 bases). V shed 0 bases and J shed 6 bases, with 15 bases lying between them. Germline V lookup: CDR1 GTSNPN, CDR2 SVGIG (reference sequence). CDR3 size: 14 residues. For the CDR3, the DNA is TGTGCCTGGAGTGTAGGAGGGCATCGGCTCGAGCAGTACTTC. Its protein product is CAWSVGGHRLEQYF.

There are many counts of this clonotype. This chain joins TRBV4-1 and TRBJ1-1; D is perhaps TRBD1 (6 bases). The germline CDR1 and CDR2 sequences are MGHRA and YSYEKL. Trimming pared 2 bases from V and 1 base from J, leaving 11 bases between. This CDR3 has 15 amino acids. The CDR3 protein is CASSQLGGRNTEAFF. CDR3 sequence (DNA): TGCGCCAGCAGCCAACTGGGGGGCAGGAACACTGAAGCTTTCTTT.

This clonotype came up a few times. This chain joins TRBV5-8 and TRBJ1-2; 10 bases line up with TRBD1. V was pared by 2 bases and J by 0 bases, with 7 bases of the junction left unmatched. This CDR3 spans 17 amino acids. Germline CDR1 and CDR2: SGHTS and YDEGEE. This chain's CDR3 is CASSLVPGQGPNYGYTF. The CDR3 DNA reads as TGTGCCAGCAGCTTAGTCCCGGGACAGGGGCCTAACTATGGCTACACCTTC.

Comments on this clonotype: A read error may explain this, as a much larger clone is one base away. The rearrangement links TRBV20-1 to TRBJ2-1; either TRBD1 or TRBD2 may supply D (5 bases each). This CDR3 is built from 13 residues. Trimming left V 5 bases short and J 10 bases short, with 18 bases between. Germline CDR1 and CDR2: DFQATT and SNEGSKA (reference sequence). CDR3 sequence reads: CSAGHTLAGEQFF. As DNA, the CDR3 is TGCAGTGCTGGACACACTCTAGCAGGCGAGCAGTTCTTC.

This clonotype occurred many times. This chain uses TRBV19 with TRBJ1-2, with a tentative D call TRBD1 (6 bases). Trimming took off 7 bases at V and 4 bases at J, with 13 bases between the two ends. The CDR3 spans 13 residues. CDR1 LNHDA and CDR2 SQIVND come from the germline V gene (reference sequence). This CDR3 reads CASNKDRLYGYTF. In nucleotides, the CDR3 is TGTGCCAGTAACAAGGACAGACTCTATGGCTACACCTTC.

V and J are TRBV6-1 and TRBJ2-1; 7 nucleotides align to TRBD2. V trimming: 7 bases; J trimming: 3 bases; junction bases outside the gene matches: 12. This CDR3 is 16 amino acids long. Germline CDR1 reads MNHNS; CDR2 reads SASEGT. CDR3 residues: CASTPLAEWGYNEQFF. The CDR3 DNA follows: TGTGCCAGCACCCCCCTAGCGGAGTGGGGCTACAATGAGCAGTTCTTC.

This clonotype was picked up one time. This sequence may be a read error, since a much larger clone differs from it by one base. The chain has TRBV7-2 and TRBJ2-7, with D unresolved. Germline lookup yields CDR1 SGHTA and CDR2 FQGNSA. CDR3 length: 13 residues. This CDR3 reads CDSSFPGSYEQYF. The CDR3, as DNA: TGTGACAGCAGCTTCCCGGGCTCCTACGAGCAGTACTTC.